Shown below are 20 T cell receptor beta chains from a single sample sequenced in a study of blood T cells in healthy people across ages. A second about 7 to 12 cycle PCR used barcoded and J-beta primers. TCRdb re-derived calls from the 5' RACE reads in MiXCR, one entry per CDR3 protein. The sample holds about 780,000 distinct CDR3 sequences; around half are singletons and the top ten take 15% to 20%. Specimen: blood. Receptor source: an elderly man in good health.

This clonotype was found once. V gene TRBV3-1 combines with J gene TRBJ1-6; D gene uncertain. The V end was cut by 5 bases, the J end by 11 bases, with 16 bases between. There are 14 residues in the CDR3. CDR1 is LGHDT, CDR2 YNNKEL, per germline (reference sequence). CDR3 in DNA: TGTGCCAGCAGCGCCAGACGGAGCCCGGCACCCCTCCACTTT. Encoded protein: CASSARRSPAPLHF. Supplemented by reference TRBV3-1 and TRBJ1-6, the full variable domain reads DTAVSQTPKYLVTQMGNDKSIKCEQNLGHDTMYWYKQDSKKFLKIMFSYNNKELIINETVPNRFSPKSPDKAHLNLHINSLELGDSAVYFCASSARRSPAPLHFGNGTRLTVT.

This clonotype was observed a few times. The gene calls are TRBV6-2 or TRBV6-3 and TRBJ2-7; 12 nucleotides agree with TRBD1. CDR3 length equals 16 residues. V lost 6 bases and J lost 2; bases outside the gene matches: 8. CDR1 is MNHEY and CDR2 is SVGEGT in the germline V gene. Here the CDR3 reads CASSLGQGALTYEQYF. In nucleotides, the CDR3 is TGTGCCAGCAGCTTGGGACAGGGGGCGTTGACCTACGAGCAGTACTTC.

J is TRBJ1-1 and V is TRBV5-8; D unclear. V dropped 1 base and J dropped 7 bases, with 5 bases sitting between them. CDR3 length equals 11 residues. Germline CDR1 reads SGHTS; CDR2 reads YDEGEE. This CDR3 is CASSLWGEAFF. The CDR3 DNA sequence: TGTGCCAGCAGCTTGTGGGGTGAAGCTTTCTTT.

This clonotype has a handful of counts. A single base separates this from a much larger clone, so it may be a read error. This chain connects TRBV6-1 to TRBJ2-3; D may match TRBD1 or TRBD2 (5 bases each). Deletions cut 6 bases from V and 2 bases from J, with 9 bases between. Germline loops: CDR1 MNHNS, CDR2 SASEGT. CDR3 length equals 13 residues. The CDR3, as DNA: TGTGCCAGCAGCCGGGGCTACACAGATACGCAGTATTTT. Translated: CASSRGYTDTQYF.

The chain uses TRBV7-9 and TRBJ2-7; the D is unclear. Per germline, CDR1 SEHNR and CDR2 FQNEAQ (reference sequence). V was clipped by 6 bases and J by 0 bases, with 15 bases between them. The length of the CDR3 is 15 residues. CDR3 sequence: CASSRAGASSYEQYF. CDR3 nucleotides: TGTGCCAGCAGTCGAGCAGGCGCGAGCTCCTACGAGCAGTACTTC. Supplemented by reference TRBV7-9 and TRBJ2-7, the full variable domain reads DTGVSQNPRHKITKRGQNVTFRCDPISEHNRLYWYRQTLGQGPEFLTYFQNEAQLEKSRLLSDRFSAERPKGSFSTLEIQRTEQGDSAMYLCASSRAGASSYEQYFGPGTRLTVT.

Turning to this clonotype: Here the CDR3 omits its conserved ending phenylalanine or tryptophan, so a read error is the likely source. The chain couples TRBV7-2 to TRBJ2-5; 10 bases agree with TRBD2. The DNA matches TRBJ2-7 better at its end, which makes the J call doubtful. Germline-derived CDR1 and CDR2 are SGHTA and FQGNSA. The CDR3 is 15 amino acids. CDR3 in DNA: TGTGCCAGCAGCTTAGGGACTAGCGGCCTCGCCGAGCAGTACTTA. It encodes CASSLGTSGLAEQYL.

Only a few counts were recorded for this clonotype. This chain links TRBV7-2 with TRBJ1-5, with 7 bases aligning to TRBD1. CDR3 length: 15 residues. Germline CDR1 is SGHTA and CDR2 is FQGNSA. V lost 0 bases to trimming and J lost 6 bases; unmatched junction nucleotides: 5. The CDR3 loop is CASSLAGGAGQPQHF. The CDR3 DNA is TGTGCCAGCAGCTTAGCAGGGGGCGCAGGTCAGCCCCAGCATTTT. Looking up the rest from reference TRBV7-2 and TRBJ1-5 gives the full variable domain: GAGVSQSPSNKVTEKGKDVELRCDPISGHTALYWYRQSLGQGLEFLIYFQGNSAPDKSGLPSDRFSAERTGGSVSTLTIQRTQQEDSAVYLCASSLAGGAGQPQHFGDGTRLSIL.

This chain links TRBV6-6 with TRBJ2-4, with 8 positions matching TRBD1. The closer fit of TRBJ2-7 to the DNA end suggests the J call may be wrong. The V gene's germline CDR1 is MNHNY and CDR2 SVGAGI (reference sequence). The CDR3 sequence is 14 residues long. The CDR3 DNA reads as TGTGCCAGTGCCCCGGGGACAGGTATGAGCGAGCAGTACTTC. Its protein product is CASAPGTGMSEQYF.

The chain employs TRBV9 and TRBJ1-2; 8 bases map to TRBD1. The CDR3 spans 16 residues. Germline lookup yields CDR1 SGDLS and CDR2 YYNGEE. Trimming removed 4 bases from V and 4 bases from J; junction bases left unmatched: 12. The CDR3 spells CASSPTPGTGLYGYTF. The CDR3 DNA follows: TGTGCCAGCAGCCCAACCCCCGGGACAGGCCTCTATGGCTACACCTTC.

This chain uses TRBV29-1 with TRBJ2-5; 10 positions agree with TRBD2. The ends lost 2 bases at V and 0 bases at J; junction bases unmatched: 0. CDR3 length: 14 amino acids. Germline-derived CDR1 and CDR2 are SQVTM and ANQGSEA. CDR3 bases: TGCAGCGTTGAACTAGCGGGAGACCAAGAGACCCAGTACTTC. Amino acids: CSVELAGDQETQYF. Variable domain in full (rest from reference TRBV29-1 and TRBJ2-5): SAVISQKPSRDICQRGTSLTIQCQVDSQVTMMFWYRQQPGQSLTLIATANQGSEATYESGFVIDKFPISRPNLTFSTLTVSNMSPEDSSIYLCSVELAGDQETQYFGPGTRLLVL.

There are many counts of this clonotype. V gene TRBV20-1 combines with J gene TRBJ2-1; a weak D match, TRBD2 (6 bases). The CDR3 has 14 residues. Looked up from germline, CDR1 is DFQATT and CDR2 is SNEGSKA (reference sequence). The ends were cut back, 0 bases at V and 6 bases at J, with 12 bases in the middle. The CDR3 DNA reads TGCAGTGCTAGAGAAGCGGGCTCCCTCAATGAGCAGTTCTTC. Translating gives CSAREAGSLNEQFF.

The V call is TRBV28, the J call TRBJ2-7; the D call may be TRBD1 or TRBD2 (5 bases each). The germline V gene has CDR1 MDHEN and CDR2 SYDVKM. V was pared by 3 bases and J by 2 bases, with 17 bases between. The CDR3 consists of 16 residues. The CDR3 region is CASSLSGRPYPYEQYF. CDR3 coding DNA: TGTGCCAGCAGTTTGTCGGGACGCCCGTACCCCTACGAGCAGTACTTC.

This clonotype was picked up a small number of times. The DNA for the CDR3 is TGCAGCGCCATGGGGGATAACGGGAGGGGCACAGATACGCAGTATTTT. The encoded protein is CSAMGDNGRGTDTQYF. The chain recombines TRBV29-1 with TRBJ2-3, with 8 bases aligning to TRBD2. Per germline, CDR1 SQVTM and CDR2 ANQGSEA. V trimming: 7 bases; J trimming: 1 base; junction bases outside the gene matches: 13. The CDR3 totals 16 residues.

The chain has TRBV29-1 and TRBJ2-3; 7 bases map to TRBD1. The CDR3 extends over 16 amino acids. Unmatched junction bases numbered 12, after V lost 3 bases and J lost 3 bases. Germline V gives CDR1 SQVTM, CDR2 ANQGSEA. CDR3: CSVDNVPGTATDTQYF. CDR3 nucleotides: TGCAGCGTTGATAATGTCCCCGGGACAGCTACAGATACGCAGTATTTT.

The genes are TRBV20-1 and TRBJ2-5; D remains ambiguous. Germline V lookup: CDR1 DFQATT, CDR2 SNEGSKA (reference sequence). Trimming shortened V by 3 bases and J by 2 bases, and 13 bases separated the two germline ends. The CDR3 extends over 14 amino acids. CDR3 residues: CSASGDTNQETQYF. CDR3 bases: TGCAGTGCTAGTGGCGACACGAATCAAGAGACCCAGTACTTC.

The chain joins TRBV28 to TRBJ2-3, with D uncertain. Looked up from germline, CDR1 is MDHEN and CDR2 is SYDVKM. The CDR3 is 19 amino acids. V lost 4 bases and J 3 bases, leaving 26 bases between the germline ends. The CDR3, as DNA: TGTGCCAGCAGTTCCCAGGTTCGCGGAGTCGGCTCCTTTACAGATACGCAGTATTTT. This codes for CASSSQVRGVGSFTDTQYF. Full variable domain (missing parts from reference TRBV28 and TRBJ2-3): DVKVTQSSRYLVKRTGEKVFLECVQDMDHENMFWYRQDPGLGLRLIYFSYDVKMKEKGDIPEGYSVSREKKERFSLILESASTNQTSMYLCASSSQVRGVGSFTDTQYFGPGTRLTVL.

V gene TRBV18 combines with J gene TRBJ2-6; D gene unclear. The germline V and J ends were trimmed by 3 bases and 0 bases, with 12 bases remaining between them. The CDR3 length is 17 residues. Germline-derived CDR1 and CDR2 are KGHSH and LQKENI. The CDR3 spells CASSPAPGSSGANVLTF. In DNA, the CDR3 is TGTGCCAGCTCACCTGCTCCAGGCAGCTCTGGGGCCAACGTCCTGACTTTC.

This rearrangement joins TRBV5-4 to TRBJ2-7, with a possible D match to TRBD1 (5 bases). There are 14 residues in the CDR3. From germline, CDR1 is SGHNT and CDR2 YYREEE (reference sequence). V lost 2 bases, J lost 6 bases, and 15 bases lay in between. Here the CDR3 DNA reads TGTGCCAGCAGCTTAGGAGACAGCCCAGGCGAGCAGTACTTC. Translating it yields CASSLGDSPGEQYF.

This clonotype was observed a handful of times. The gene calls are TRBV2 and TRBJ2-1; 9 bases align to TRBD2. The CDR3 spans 18 residues. V lost 2 bases to trimming and J lost 4 bases; unmatched junction nucleotides: 12. The germline V gene encodes CDR1 SNHLY and CDR2 FYNNEI. CDR3: CASSEMPRVAGVYNEQFF. CDR3 coding DNA: TGTGCCAGCAGTGAAATGCCCCGAGTAGCGGGAGTATACAATGAGCAGTTCTTC.

The V gene is TRBV29-1, the J gene TRBJ2-4; possibly TRBD1 for D (5 bases). V was trimmed by 6 bases and J by 0 bases, leaving 15 bases between them. CDR1 and CDR2 from the germline V gene are SQVTM and ANQGSEA. The CDR3 has 15 amino acids. CDR3 in amino acids: CSVQQGTIAKNIQYF. CDR3 nucleotides: TGCAGCGTCCAGCAGGGAACTATAGCCAAAAACATTCAGTACTTC.